One T cell receptor (beta chain) is described in this entry. The antigen it recognizes is unknown. No base quality values were provided; no much bigger clone lies one nucleotide off. Libraries were prepared through the immunoSEQ multiplex PCR assay. TCRdb provides this immuneACCESS table in a form limited to in-frame rearrangements. Some clones are lacking; in checked studies, under half of them reflect an unresolved V gene, and why the rest are absent is not known. This sample is represented by approximately 94,000 clones; over 75% of them were singletons. The biggest ten clones account for over 15% of the sample. This record belongs to a study of control samples from healthy donors and cancer patients (dated by TCRdb to 2019 to 2021). CDR1 and CDR2, per the germline V gene (reference sequence), are LGHDT and YNNKEL. There are 15 amino acids in the CDR3, from cysteine to phenylalanine inclusive. The read is trimmed to its CDR3 DNA, 45 bases read in frame from base 1. Trimming costs V 4 bases and J 5 bases, and their ends lie 17 bases apart.

This clonotype originated in a woman in her forties or fifties in good health. The sequence is built from TRBV3-1 (or the pseudogene TRBV3-2) and TRBJ2-5, with the D call perhaps TRBD1 or TRBD2, each one matching 5 bases. Material for sequencing was blood. This receptor carries the CDR3 CASSPGLGRGETQYF. In nucleotides, the sequence is TGTGCCAGCAGCCCGGGTCTGGGGCGAGGGGAGACCCAGTACTTC.